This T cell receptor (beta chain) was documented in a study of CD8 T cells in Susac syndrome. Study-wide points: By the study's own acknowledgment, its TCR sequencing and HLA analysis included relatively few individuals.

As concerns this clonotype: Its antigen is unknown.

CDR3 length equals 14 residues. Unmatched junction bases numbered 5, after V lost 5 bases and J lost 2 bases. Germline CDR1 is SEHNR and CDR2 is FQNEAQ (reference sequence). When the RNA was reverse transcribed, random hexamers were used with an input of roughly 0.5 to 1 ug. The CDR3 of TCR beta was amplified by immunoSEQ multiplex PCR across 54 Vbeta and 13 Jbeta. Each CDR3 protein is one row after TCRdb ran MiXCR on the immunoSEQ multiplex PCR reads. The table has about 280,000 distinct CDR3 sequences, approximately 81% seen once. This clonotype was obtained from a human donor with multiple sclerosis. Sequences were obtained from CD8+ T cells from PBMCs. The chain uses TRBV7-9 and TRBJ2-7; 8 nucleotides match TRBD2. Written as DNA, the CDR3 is TGTGCCAGCAGCCCTCCGGGAGGGCCCTACGAGCAGTACTTC. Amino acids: CASSPPGGPYEQYF.